This is a list of T cell receptor beta chains from one sample in a study of shared clonotypes between healthy human individuals. Sequencing used immunoSEQ multiplex PCR; TCRdb keeps in-frame clones, though not all of them. The data contain about 610,000 clones, less than 98% of them singletons. The sample was naive CD4+ T cells sorted from blood. The origin of the receptors is a young woman in good health. CDR3s include the opening cysteine and the closing phenylalanine or tryptophan. The order of the fields is J gene, D gene, clone size, V gene, CDR3 protein, CDR3 DNA. A D gene is named only where the DNA matches it firmly. Clone size is not always given. Where it is, it says once, few, many or a class for expanded clones.

j_gene: TRBJ1-2
d_gene: -
abundance: -
v_gene: TRBV18
CDR3aa: CASSPRTSGGYTF
CDR3nt: TGTGCCAGCTCACCTAGGACCTCTGGAGGCTACACCTTC

j_gene: TRBJ1-5
d_gene: TRBD1
abundance: -
v_gene: TRBV28
CDR3aa: CASRPPGQGRNQPQHF
CDR3nt: TGTGCCAGCAGACCCCCGGGACAGGGTCGGAATCAGCCCCAGCATTTT

j_gene: TRBJ1-5
d_gene: -
abundance: -
v_gene: TRBV10-3
CDR3aa: CAISRDLRTNQPQHF
CDR3nt: TGTGCCATCAGTCGGGACCTTAGAACTAATCAGCCCCAGCATTTT

j_gene: TRBJ2-4
d_gene: -
abundance: once
v_gene: TRBV27
CDR3aa: CASSWQDVLAKNIQYF
CDR3nt: TGTGCCAGCAGTTGGCAGGATGTCTTAGCCAAAAACATTCAGTACTTC

j_gene: TRBJ2-3
d_gene: TRBD1
abundance: once
v_gene: TRBV5-1
CDR3aa: CASSLTGRTDTQYF
CDR3nt: TGCGCCAGCAGCCTGACAGGGCGCACAGATACGCAGTATTTT

j_gene: TRBJ2-1
d_gene: -
abundance: -
v_gene: TRBV7-2
CDR3aa: CASSNGADLYNEQFF
CDR3nt: TGTGCCAGCAGTAACGGCGCGGACCTTTACAATGAGCAGTTCTTC

j_gene: TRBJ2-3
d_gene: -
abundance: -
v_gene: TRBV6-1
CDR3aa: CASSVDKPSTDTQYF
CDR3nt: TGTGCCAGCAGTGTTGATAAGCCTAGCACAGATACGCAGTATTTT

j_gene: TRBJ2-3
d_gene: TRBD2
abundance: -
v_gene: TRBV13
CDR3aa: CASSPNLGLGTDTQYF
CDR3nt: TGTGCCAGCAGCCCTAATTTGGGACTAGGAACAGATACGCAGTATTTT

j_gene: TRBJ2-7
d_gene: -
abundance: -
v_gene: TRBV27
CDR3aa: CASSLILGSYEQYF
CDR3nt: TGTGCCAGCAGTTTAATTCTAGGTTCCTACGAGCAGTACTTC

j_gene: TRBJ2-3
d_gene: -
abundance: -
v_gene: TRBV7-9
CDR3aa: CASRPGAGTDTQYF
CDR3nt: TGTGCCAGCAGGCCCGGAGCCGGCACAGATACGCAGTATTTT

j_gene: TRBJ1-1
d_gene: -
abundance: -
v_gene: TRBV29-1
CDR3aa: CSVGSLTEAFF
CDR3nt: TGCAGCGTTGGCTCCCTCACTGAAGCTTTCTTT

j_gene: TRBJ2-3
d_gene: TRBD2
abundance: once
v_gene: TRBV28
CDR3aa: CASSFSSGAPDTQYF
CDR3nt: TGTGCCAGCAGTTTTTCTAGCGGGGCTCCAGATACGCAGTATTTT

j_gene: TRBJ2-3
d_gene: -
abundance: -
v_gene: TRBV5-1
CDR3aa: CASSPNGHFLTDTQYF
CDR3nt: TGCGCCAGCAGCCCGAATGGACATTTCCTCACAGATACGCAGTATTTT

j_gene: TRBJ2-1
d_gene: TRBD2
abundance: -
v_gene: TRBV4-2
CDR3aa: CASSQDGLVSEQFF
CDR3nt: TGTGCCAGCAGCCAAGACGGACTAGTCAGTGAGCAGTTCTTC

j_gene: TRBJ2-5
d_gene: TRBD2
abundance: -
v_gene: TRBV5-1
CDR3aa: CASSLVGLAGLQETQYF
CDR3nt: TGCGCCAGCAGCTTGGTCGGACTAGCGGGGCTCCAAGAGACCCAGTACTTC

j_gene: TRBJ2-7
d_gene: -
abundance: -
v_gene: TRBV5-1
CDR3aa: CASSPWGYEQYF
CDR3nt: TGCGCCAGCAGCCCCTGGGGCTACGAGCAGTACTTC

j_gene: TRBJ1-1
d_gene: -
abundance: -
v_gene: TRBV11-3
CDR3aa: CASSRGDTEAFF
CDR3nt: TGTGCCAGCAGCCGGGGGGACACTGAAGCTTTCTTT

j_gene: TRBJ2-2
d_gene: TRBD1
abundance: once
v_gene: TRBV27
CDR3aa: CASKPGQALSGELFF
CDR3nt: TGTGCCAGCAAACCGGGACAGGCGTTGTCCGGGGAGCTGTTTTTT

j_gene: TRBJ2-5
d_gene: -
abundance: -
v_gene: TRBV5-1
CDR3aa: CASSVTHQETQYF
CDR3nt: TGCGCCAGCAGCGTGACACATCAAGAGACCCAGTACTTC

j_gene: TRBJ2-7
d_gene: -
abundance: -
v_gene: TRBV4-1
CDR3aa: CASSHQLVIASEQYF
CDR3nt: TGCGCCAGCAGCCATCAATTGGTTATAGCCTCCGAGCAGTACTTC